These 14 T cell receptor beta chains came from one sample sequenced in a study of T cells in Graves' hyperthyroidism and ophthalmopathy. Using RNA transcripts as the source, TCR beta CDR3 regions were amplified. An initial round of RT-PCR targeting the TCR CDR3 relied on the HTBI primer set. MiXCR, run by TCRdb on the multiplex PCR reads, gives a single entry per CDR3 protein. The sample includes 600,000 to 700,000 distinct CDR3 sequences, roughly 15% seen only once; the top ten take around 4%. Specimen: blood. The receptors shown here come from a woman between 35 and 50 years old with Graves' ophthalmopathy.

Ten or more counts support this clonotype. The chain recombines TRBV28 with TRBJ2-5, with D maybe TRBD1 (5 bases). Trimming pared 5 bases from V and 5 bases from J, leaving 15 bases between. CDR3 length equals 14 residues. Germline V lookup: CDR1 MDHEN, CDR2 SYDVKM. CDR3 DNA sequence: TGTGCCAGCAGTGGGGCTAGTGCCGAGGAGACCCAGTACTTC. This gives the protein CASSGASAEETQYF.

In its sample, this clonotype was seen a few times. The chain links TRBV2 to TRBJ2-7; D may be TRBD2 (5 bases). Germline values: CDR1 SNHLY, CDR2 FYNNEI. The CDR3 extends over 11 amino acids. V lost 6 bases and J lost 7, with 10 bases in between. The CDR3, as DNA: TGTGCCAGCAGCACCCGCGGGGAGCAGTACTTC. Translation: CASSTRGEQYF.

This clonotype was recorded at least ten times. The chain uses TRBV6-2 or TRBV6-3 and TRBJ2-5; D tentatively reads TRBD1 or TRBD2 (5 bases each). CDR3 size: 16 residues. V lost 2 bases and J 2 bases, leaving 15 bases between the germline ends. In germline, CDR1 is MNHEY, CDR2 SVGEGT. The CDR3 reads CASSYPLGAEQETQYF. The CDR3 DNA is TGTGCCAGCAGTTACCCCCTCGGGGCGGAACAAGAGACCCAGTACTTC.

The sample holds many counts of this clonotype. The CDR3 coding sequence is TGTGCCAGCAGCTTCGGGACTAGCTCTGAGCAGTACTTC. Residues: CASSFGTSSEQYF. The genes are TRBV7-3 and TRBJ2-7, with 9 bases that match TRBD2. The CDR3 totals 13 residues. CDR1 and CDR2 (germline): SGHTA, FQGTGA. Trimming removed 3 bases from V and 7 bases from J; junction bases left unmatched: 4.

This clonotype was counted at least ten times. V gene TRBV7-2 combines with J gene TRBJ1-1, with 9 bases lining up with TRBD1. Germline trimming cut 5 bases from V and 0 bases from J; bases unmatched to any gene: 4. Germline V CDR1 and CDR2: SGHTA, FQGNSA. The CDR3 totals 15 residues. This CDR3 is CASSAYRGLNTEAFF. The CDR3, as DNA: TGTGCCAGCAGCGCCTACAGGGGGCTGAACACTGAAGCTTTCTTT.

The chain employs TRBV29-1 and TRBJ2-7, with 7 nucleotides matching TRBD2. CDR1 is SQVTM, CDR2 ANQGSEA, per germline. The ends lost 1 base at V and 6 bases at J; junction bases unmatched: 3. The CDR3 contains 12 residues. DNA of the CDR3: TGCAGCGTTGAAGGCGGGAGCCGCGAGCAGTACTTC. Its translation: CSVEGGSREQYF.

This clonotype was seen many times. This chain uses TRBV12-3 or TRBV12-4 with TRBJ2-7; D remains unclear. The ends were cut back, 6 bases at V and 0 bases at J, with 12 bases in the middle. The CDR3 contains 14 residues. This chain's CDR3 is CASSPDPVSYEQYF. CDR3 DNA sequence: TGTGCCAGCAGCCCTGATCCGGTCTCCTACGAGCAGTACTTC.

The chain combines TRBV30 with TRBJ1-1; 7 nucleotides line up with TRBD1. Germline lookup yields CDR1 GTSNPN and CDR2 SVGIG (reference sequence). With 3 bases clipped from V and 1 base from J, the junction kept 8 bases outside the gene matches. This CDR3 region has 15 residues. The CDR3 loop is CAWRPPDRENTEAFF. CDR3 coding DNA: TGTGCCTGGAGGCCTCCCGACAGGGAGAACACTGAAGCTTTCTTT.

This clonotype appeared many times. Written as DNA, the CDR3 is TGTGCCAGCAGCTTGTTCAGCTATGGGGAGACCCAGTACTTC. Its protein product is CASSLFSYGETQYF. The V gene is TRBV7-8, the J gene TRBJ2-5; the D is unclear. Germline V gene sequence: CDR1 SGHVS, CDR2 FQNEAQ. The CDR3 covers 14 residues. Trimming cost V 3 bases and J 5 bases, with 13 bases left between them.

This chain links TRBV19 with TRBJ1-1; D is unresolved. The CDR3 sequence is 14 residues long. CDR1 LNHDA and CDR2 SQIVND come from the germline V gene (reference sequence). V was clipped by 9 bases and J by 2 bases, with 16 bases between them. The chain's CDR3 is CASSYTESNTEAFF. The CDR3 region has the DNA TGTGCCAGCAGTTACACAGAATCTAACACTGAAGCTTTCTTT.

This clonotype appeared many times. CDR3 nucleotide sequence: TGTGCCAGCAGTCTTCTAGCGGGAGTCACCGAGACCCAGTACTTC. The encoded protein is CASSLLAGVTETQYF. The V gene is TRBV28, the J gene TRBJ2-5, with 10 bases aligning to TRBD2. The germline V gene has CDR1 MDHEN and CDR2 SYDVKM. This CDR3 has 15 residues. J gave up 5 bases and V 5 bases, and 8 bases lay outside the gene matches.

The chain links TRBV11-2 to TRBJ2-5; D might be TRBD2 (5 bases). The V end lost 5 bases, the J end lost 4 bases, and 23 bases lay between the germline ends. Germline CDR1 reads SGHAT; CDR2 reads FQNNGV. The CDR3 spans 17 residues. CDR3 nucleotide sequence: TGTGCCAGCAGCCCCCCGTCGGGTGGTTCTAGCCTAGAGACCCAGTACTTC. Residues: CASSPPSGGSSLETQYF.

This clonotype was detected ten times or more. J is TRBJ2-2 and V is TRBV24-1; possible D gene TRBD1, 6 bases. This CDR3 spans 14 amino acids. Between the trimmed V and J ends, which lost 9 bases and 4 bases, there was a span of 14 bases. Germline V gene lookup returns CDR1 KGHDR and CDR2 SFDVKD. Here the CDR3 reads CATSADSGTGELFF. CDR3 nucleotides: TGTGCCACCTCAGCGGACAGCGGCACCGGGGAGCTGTTTTTT.

In its sample, this clonotype was seen many times. CDR3 sequence (DNA): TGTGCCAGCAGCGTCTATAGCGGAAACACCATATATTTT. Translating gives CASSVYSGNTIYF. The chain couples TRBV7-2 to TRBJ1-3, with no clear D. The length of the CDR3 is 13 residues. V shed 5 bases and J shed 4 bases, with 9 bases lying between them. Germline V gene sequence: CDR1 SGHTA, CDR2 FQGNSA.